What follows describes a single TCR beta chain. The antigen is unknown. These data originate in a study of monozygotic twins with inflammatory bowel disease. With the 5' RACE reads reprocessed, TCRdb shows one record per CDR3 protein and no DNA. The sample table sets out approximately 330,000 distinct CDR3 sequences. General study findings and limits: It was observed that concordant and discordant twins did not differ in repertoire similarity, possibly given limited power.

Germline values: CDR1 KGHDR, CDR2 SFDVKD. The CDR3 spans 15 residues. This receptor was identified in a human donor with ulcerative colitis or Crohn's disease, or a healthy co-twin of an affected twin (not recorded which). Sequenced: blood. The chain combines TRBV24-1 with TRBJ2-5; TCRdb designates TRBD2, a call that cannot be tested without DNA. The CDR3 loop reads CATSVREGLIETQYF.